This TCR beta chain was sequenced in a study of cytomegalovirus exposure and HLA in healthy donors. Study-level findings and limits: It was reportedly the case that the classifier diagnosed cytomegalovirus status with high specificity and sensitivity.

A 120-subject validation cohort, separate from the roughly 670-subject first cohort, supplied the donors. For this clone: Its antigen is currently unknown.

Between the trimmed V and J ends, which lost 2 bases and 10 bases, there was a span of 12 bases. The CDR3 has 14 residues. Per germline, CDR1 MNHNS and CDR2 SASEGT. Using immunoSEQ multiplex PCR, the repertoire was profiled, and TCRdb retains in-frame clones only, with some absent. The top ten clones hold 1.4% to 1.5% of a sample with approximately 210,000 clones, 86% of them seen once. V gene TRBV6-1 combines with J gene TRBJ1-6; D ambiguous. The sample comprised PBMCs. The source is a woman between 18 and 29 years old in good health and CMV-seronegative. CDR3 DNA: TGTGCCAGCAGTGAACGGGCAGGAGGCTCACCCCTCCACTTT. Amino acids: CASSERAGGSPLHF.